Sequencing of this T cell receptor beta chain was carried out in a study of T cell changes during pregnancy in multiple sclerosis (dated by TCRdb to between 2018 and 2020). As for the study more broadly: The study looked at changes in the T cell repertoire across pregnancy in women with multiple sclerosis.

Turning to this clone: Its target antigen remains unknown. No base quality values were provided; no much bigger clone lies one nucleotide off.

Library preparation was by the immunoSEQ multiplex PCR assay. TCRdb retrieved this table from immuneACCESS and kept in-frame rearrangements only. Not all clones are present; in checked studies, unresolved V genes account for under half, and no reason is known for the remainder. Present in this sample are 25,000 to 30,000 clones, approximately 88% of which were seen just once. Of the sample, roughly 0.5% is held by the ten largest clones. The CDR3 contains 16 residues, cysteine and phenylalanine counted. The kept DNA is CDR3 alone, 48 bases in frame from the first base. V loses 3 bases, J loses 5 bases, and the germline ends lie 20 bases apart. CDR1 and CDR2, per the germline V gene (reference sequence), are GTSNPN and SVGIG.

The sequence is built from TRBV30 and TRBJ2-1; tentative D gene TRBD2, with 6 bases matching. Here the sequenced sample was CD4+ T cells from peripheral blood mononuclear cells, taken in the first trimester of pregnancy. The receptor comes from a female donor in good health, enrolled as a control in a pregnancy study. CDR3 sequence: CAWRFRSGLTNNEQFF. The sequenced DNA: TGTGCCTGGAGGTTCCGGAGCGGACTAACCAACAATGAGCAGTTCTTC.